This TCR beta chain came from a study of T-cell memory formation after mild COVID-19. The germline V and J ends were trimmed by 2 bases and 5 bases, with 7 bases remaining between them. The CDR3 is made up of 13 amino acids. The V gene's germline CDR1 is MNHEY and CDR2 SVGEGT. This clonotype came up a few times. Its cognate antigen is unknown. Study observations and caveats: Specificity for SARS-CoV-2 was not confirmed among the second-wave clones peaking on day 37. Balance between CD4 and CD8 was seen in clones contracting day 15 to 85, and a CD4+ lean was seen in later expanders. Clones which contracted sat mainly in CM and EM if CD4+, and in EMRA if CD8+.

TCRdb re-analysed the 5' RACE reads in MiXCR, keeping a single row per CDR3 protein. The sample contains about 320,000 distinct CDR3 sequences, roughly an eighth of which appear only once. The V gene is TRBV6-2 or TRBV6-3, the J gene TRBJ1-5, with D unclear. The sequenced material came from PBMCs or a T cell subset sorted from them (not recorded which). The clonotype was recovered from a man between 18 and 35 years old who had mild COVID-19 (a few samples of this study predate the infection). Cell type and time point are not known. Here the CDR3 reads CASSYGNHQPQHF. CDR3 nucleotides: TGTGCCAGCAGTTACGGTAACCATCAGCCCCAGCATTTT.